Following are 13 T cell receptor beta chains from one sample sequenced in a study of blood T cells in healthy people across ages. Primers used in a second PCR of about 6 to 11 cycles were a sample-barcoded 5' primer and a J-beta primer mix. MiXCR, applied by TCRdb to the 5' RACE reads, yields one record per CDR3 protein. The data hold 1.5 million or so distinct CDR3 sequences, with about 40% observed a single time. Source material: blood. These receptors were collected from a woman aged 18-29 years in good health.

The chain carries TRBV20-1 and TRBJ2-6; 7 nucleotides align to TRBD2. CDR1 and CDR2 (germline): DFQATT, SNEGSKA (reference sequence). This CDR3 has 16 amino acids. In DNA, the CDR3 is TGCAGCCCTCAATCAAGCGGGGACTCTGGGGCCAACGTCCTGACTTTC. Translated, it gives CSPQSSGDSGANVLTF.

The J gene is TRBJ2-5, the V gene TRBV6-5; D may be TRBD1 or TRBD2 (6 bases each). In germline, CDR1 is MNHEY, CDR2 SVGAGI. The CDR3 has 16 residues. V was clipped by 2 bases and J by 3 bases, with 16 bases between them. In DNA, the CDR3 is TGTGCCAGCAGTTACGGGGGCGGGACACCAAAAGAGACCCAGTACTTC. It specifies CASSYGGGTPKETQYF.

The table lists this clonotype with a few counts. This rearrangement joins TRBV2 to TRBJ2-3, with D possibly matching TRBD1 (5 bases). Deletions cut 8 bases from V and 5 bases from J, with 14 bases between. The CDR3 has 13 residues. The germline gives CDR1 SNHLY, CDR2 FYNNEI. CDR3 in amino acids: CASARALGDTQYF. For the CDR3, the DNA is TGTGCCAGCGCCAGGGCGCTAGGAGATACGCAGTATTTT.

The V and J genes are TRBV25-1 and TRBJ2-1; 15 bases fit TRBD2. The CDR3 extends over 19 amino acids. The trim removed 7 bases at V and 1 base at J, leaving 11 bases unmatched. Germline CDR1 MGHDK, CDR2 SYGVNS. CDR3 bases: TGTGCCAGCACCCCAAAGGGACTAGCGGGAGGCAATTCCTACAATGAGCAGTTCTTC. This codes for CASTPKGLAGGNSYNEQFF.

In DNA form, the CDR3 reads TGTGCCAGCAGCACCCCGGACAGGGCGAACACTGAAGCTTTCTTT. This encodes CASSTPDRANTEAFF. This chain links TRBV7-8 with TRBJ1-1; 8 bases agree with TRBD1. This CDR3 has 15 residues. Germline V gene sequence: CDR1 SGHVS, CDR2 FQNEAQ. V was clipped by 5 bases and J by 1 base; unmatched bases: 6.

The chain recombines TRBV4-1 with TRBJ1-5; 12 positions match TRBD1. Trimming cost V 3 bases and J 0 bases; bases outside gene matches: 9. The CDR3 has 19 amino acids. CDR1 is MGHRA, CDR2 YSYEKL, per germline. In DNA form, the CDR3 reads TGCGCCAGCAGCCAGATTCCGGGACAGGGGGCGCGTAGCAATCAGCCCCAGCATTTT. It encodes CASSQIPGQGARSNQPQHF.

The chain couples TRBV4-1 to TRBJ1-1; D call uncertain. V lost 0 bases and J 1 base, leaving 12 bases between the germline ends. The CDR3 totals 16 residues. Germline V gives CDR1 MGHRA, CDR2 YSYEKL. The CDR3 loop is CASSQEPPAGNTEAFF. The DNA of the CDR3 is TGCGCCAGCAGCCAAGAGCCCCCCGCGGGGAACACTGAAGCTTTCTTT.

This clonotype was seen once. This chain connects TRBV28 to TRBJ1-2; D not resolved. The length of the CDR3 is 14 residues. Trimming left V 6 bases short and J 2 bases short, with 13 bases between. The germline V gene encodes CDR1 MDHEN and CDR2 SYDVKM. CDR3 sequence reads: CASSPDLSNYGYTF. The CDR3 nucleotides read TGTGCCAGCAGCCCAGACCTCTCCAACTATGGCTACACCTTC.

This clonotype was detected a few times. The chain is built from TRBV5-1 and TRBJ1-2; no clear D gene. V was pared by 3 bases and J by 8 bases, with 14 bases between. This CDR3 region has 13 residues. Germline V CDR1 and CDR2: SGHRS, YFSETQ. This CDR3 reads CASSSPALSGYTF. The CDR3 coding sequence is TGCGCCAGCAGCTCGCCCGCACTTTCCGGCTACACCTTC.

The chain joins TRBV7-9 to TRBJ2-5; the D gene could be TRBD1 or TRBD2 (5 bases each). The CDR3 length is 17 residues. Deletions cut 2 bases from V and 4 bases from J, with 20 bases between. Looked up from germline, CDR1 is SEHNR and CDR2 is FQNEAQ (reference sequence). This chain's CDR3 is CASSLSLGRVGGETQYF. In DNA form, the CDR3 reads TGTGCCAGCAGCTTAAGCTTGGGCCGAGTTGGGGGAGAGACCCAGTACTTC.

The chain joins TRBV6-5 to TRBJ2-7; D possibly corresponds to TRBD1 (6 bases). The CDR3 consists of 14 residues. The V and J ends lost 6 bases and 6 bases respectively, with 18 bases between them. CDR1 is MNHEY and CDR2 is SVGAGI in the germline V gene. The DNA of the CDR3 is TGTGCCAGCAGCACAGTAGAGCTGGGGGCCGAGCAGTACTTC. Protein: CASSTVELGAEQYF.

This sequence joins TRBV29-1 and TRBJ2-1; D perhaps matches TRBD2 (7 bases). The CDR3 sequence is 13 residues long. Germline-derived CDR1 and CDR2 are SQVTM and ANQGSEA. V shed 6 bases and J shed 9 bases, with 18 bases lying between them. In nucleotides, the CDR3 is TGCAGCGTCGGGGGGCCCGAAAGGAGTGAGCAGTTCTTC. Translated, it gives CSVGGPERSEQFF.

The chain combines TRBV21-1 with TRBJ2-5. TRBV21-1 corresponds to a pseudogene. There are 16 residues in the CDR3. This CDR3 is CASSKVLARRVETQYF. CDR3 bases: TGTGCCAGCAGCAAAGTTTTAGCTCGTCGGGTCGAGACCCAGTACTTC.